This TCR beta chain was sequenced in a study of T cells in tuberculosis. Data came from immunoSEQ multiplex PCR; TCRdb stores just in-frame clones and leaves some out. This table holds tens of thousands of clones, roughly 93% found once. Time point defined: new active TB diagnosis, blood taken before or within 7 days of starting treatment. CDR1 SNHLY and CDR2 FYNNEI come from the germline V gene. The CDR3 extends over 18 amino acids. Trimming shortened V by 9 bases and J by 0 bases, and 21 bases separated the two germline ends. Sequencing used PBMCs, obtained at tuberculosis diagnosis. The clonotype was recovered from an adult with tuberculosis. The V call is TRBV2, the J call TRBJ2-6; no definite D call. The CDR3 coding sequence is TGTGCCAGACGTGAGGCCTTTGGAACTGGCTCTGGGGCCAACGTCCTGACTTTC. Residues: CARREAFGTGSGANVLTF.